This T cell receptor beta chain was captured by sequencing in a study of cytomegalovirus exposure and HLA in healthy donors. As to this clone: Antigen: not known.

Study-wide results and limits: Previously analyzed data showed that most TCR beta V segments were productive at a frequency of about 90% or about 30%. Most TCRs appeared rarely, but some public TCRs recurred in many donors.

Likely unrecorded immune exposures existed in these nominally healthy donors. With 60 Vbeta and 13 Jbeta primers, the PCR was carried out. TCRdb's table, derived via immunoSEQ multiplex PCR, lists solely in-frame clones and lacks some. Of under 130,000 clones in the sample, 83% were seen once. The CDR3 has 18 amino acids. The germline CDR1 and CDR2 sequences are MNHEY and SMNVEV (reference sequence). Trimming at V came to 1 base and at J to 6 bases, leaving 13 bases not matched to a gene. The source is a man between 18 and 35 years old in good health and CMV-seronegative. The material sequenced was PBMCs. V is TRBV27 and J is TRBJ2-2, with 8 bases matching TRBD1. This CDR3 is CASSLYQGAVGVAGELFF. The CDR3 region has the DNA TGTGCCAGCAGTTTATACCAGGGGGCCGTAGGTGTCGCCGGGGAGCTGTTTTTT.